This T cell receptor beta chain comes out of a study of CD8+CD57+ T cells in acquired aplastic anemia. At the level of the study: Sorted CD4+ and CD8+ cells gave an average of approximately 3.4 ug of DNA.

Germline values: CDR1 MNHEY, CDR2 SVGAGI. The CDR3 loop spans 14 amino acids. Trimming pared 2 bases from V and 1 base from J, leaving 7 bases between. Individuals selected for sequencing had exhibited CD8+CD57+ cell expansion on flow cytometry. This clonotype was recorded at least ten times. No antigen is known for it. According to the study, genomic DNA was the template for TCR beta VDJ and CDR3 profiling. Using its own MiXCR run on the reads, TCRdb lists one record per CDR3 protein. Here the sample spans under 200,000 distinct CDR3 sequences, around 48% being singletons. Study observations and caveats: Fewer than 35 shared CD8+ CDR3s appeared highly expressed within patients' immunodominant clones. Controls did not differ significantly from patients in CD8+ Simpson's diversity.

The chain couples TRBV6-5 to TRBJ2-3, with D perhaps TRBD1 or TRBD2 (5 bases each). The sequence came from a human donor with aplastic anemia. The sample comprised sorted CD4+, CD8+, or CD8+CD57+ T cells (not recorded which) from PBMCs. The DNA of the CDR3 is TGTGCCAGCAGTTACGTGGGGGGCACAGATACGCAGTATTTT. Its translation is CASSYVGGTDTQYF.